The rows below give T cell receptor beta chains drawn from one sample of a study of blood T cell repertoires in COVID-19. The table came from immunoSEQ multiplex PCR; TCRdb's copy has only in-frame clones and leaves some out. The sample contains 250,000 to 350,000 clones, 92% of which appear only once. The sequenced material came from PBMCs or T cells enriched from blood (not recorded which). Source of these receptors: a woman in her twenties or thirties who had recovered from COVID-19. The CDR3 runs from the conserved cysteine through the conserved F or W. A D gene is named only where the DNA matches it firmly. Where a row states a size, it is once, few, many or the class of an expanded clone; other rows omit it.

DNA: TGTGCCAGCAGCCCCAGGGGGCGTAGCAATCAGCCCCAGCATTTT; CDR3: CASSPRGRSNQPQHF; J: TRBJ1-5; D: TRBD1; V: TRBV27; size: .
DNA: TGTGCCAGCAGCTTAAAGGTCTGGGCTAGGGGTTATATTGGCTACACCTTC; CDR3: CASSLKVWARGYIGYTF; J: TRBJ1-2; D: .; V: TRBV7-3; size: .
DNA: TGTGCCAGCAGCAAACCGGACGGGAAGGCCTCCTACGAGCAGTACTTC; CDR3: CASSKPDGKASYEQYF; J: TRBJ2-7; D: .; V: TRBV7-9; size: .
DNA: TGTGCTAGTGGTTTGGTGAGGGGGTCCTACAATGAGCAGTTCTTC; CDR3: CASGLVRGSYNEQFF; J: TRBJ2-1; D: .; V: TRBV12-5; size: .
DNA: TGTGCCAGCAGCCCGACAGCCCTCGGTAGAGCTTTCTTT; CDR3: CASSPTALGRAFF; J: TRBJ1-1; D: .; V: TRBV7-3; size: .
DNA: TGTGCCAGCAGTCGGACAGGGGGGAACACTGAAGCTTTCTTT; CDR3: CASSRTGGNTEAFF; J: TRBJ1-1; D: TRBD1; V: TRBV7-2; size: .
DNA: TGTGCCAGCAGCTTAGATTCGGAGACCTACGAGCAGTACTTC; CDR3: CASSLDSETYEQYF; J: TRBJ2-7; D: .; V: TRBV11-3; size: .
DNA: TGCGCCAGCAGCTTGGGAGGGCGGGAGCAGTTCTTC; CDR3: CASSLGGREQFF; J: TRBJ2-1; D: .; V: TRBV5-1; size: .
DNA: TGTGCCAGCAGTTACTTACAGGGGACCGGGGAGCTGTTTTTT; CDR3: CASSYLQGTGELFF; J: TRBJ2-2; D: TRBD1; V: TRBV6-4; size: once
DNA: TGTGCCAGCAGCCCCGGGCCAGGACAGTATAGCAATCAGCCCCAGCATTTT; CDR3: CASSPGPGQYSNQPQHF; J: TRBJ1-5; D: .; V: TRBV7-3; size: .
DNA: TGTGCCAGCAGTCACGGACAGGGTTCCGTACAGCCCCAGCATTTT; CDR3: CASSHGQGSVQPQHF; J: TRBJ1-5; D: TRBD1; V: TRBV28; size: .
DNA: TGTGCCAGCAACCACGGATACGGGGGTTTACAGCCCCAGCATTTT; CDR3: CASNHGYGGLQPQHF; J: TRBJ1-5; D: .; V: TRBV28; size: .
DNA: TGTGCCACCCGCCGCACAGGGGTCTCTGGAAACACCATATATTTT; CDR3: CATRRTGVSGNTIYF; J: TRBJ1-3; D: TRBD1; V: TRBV2; size: .
DNA: TGTGCCAGCAGCCAAGAGTCAGGGTGGAATGAGCAGTTCTTC; CDR3: CASSQESGWNEQFF; J: TRBJ2-1; D: .; V: TRBV3-1/TRBV3-2; size: .
DNA: TGTGCCAGCAGCTTAAATGGCGGGGGTCTCCCAGATACGCAGTATTTT; CDR3: CASSLNGGGLPDTQYF; J: TRBJ2-3; D: TRBD2; V: TRBV7-3; size: .
DNA: TGTGCCAGCAGCCAAGGGATACAGGGTACGACTGAAGCTTTCTTT; CDR3: CASSQGIQGTTEAFF; J: TRBJ1-1; D: .; V: TRBV3-1/TRBV3-2; size: .
DNA: TGTGCCAGCAGCTCCGGGACAGGGGGCGACTACAATGAGCAGTTCTTC; CDR3: CASSSGTGGDYNEQFF; J: TRBJ2-1; D: TRBD1; V: TRBV7-9; size: .
DNA: TGCACCGGACAGGGGTATGGCTACACCTTC; CDR3: CTGQGYGYTF; J: TRBJ1-2; D: TRBD1; V: TRBV20-1; size: .
DNA: TGTGCCAGCAGCTCACGAATCCTGGCCCGGAACACTGAAGCTTTCTTT; CDR3: CASSSRILARNTEAFF; J: TRBJ1-1; D: .; V: TRBV7-2; size: .
DNA: TGTGCCTTGGAATCAGGGAATTGGTATGGCTACACCTTC; CDR3: CALESGNWYGYTF; J: TRBJ1-2; D: .; V: TRBV30; size: .
DNA: TGCAGTGCTAGTCTGGGACTAGGGACAGATACGCAGTATTTT; CDR3: CSASLGLGTDTQYF; J: TRBJ2-3; D: TRBD2; V: TRBV20-1; size: .
DNA: TGTGCCAGCAGCCAAGGTGAGACTAGCTTTTACGAGCAGTACTTC; CDR3: CASSQGETSFYEQYF; J: TRBJ2-7; D: TRBD2; V: TRBV4-2; size: once
DNA: TGCGCCAGCAGCGTGACAGGGTTGACCTACAATGAGCAGTTCTTC; CDR3: CASSVTGLTYNEQFF; J: TRBJ2-1; D: TRBD1; V: TRBV5-1; size: .
DNA: TGTGCCAGCAGTGAAGAGACAGGGGTAGGTGGCTACACCTTC; CDR3: CASSEETGVGGYTF; J: TRBJ1-2; D: TRBD1; V: TRBV6-1; size: .
DNA: TGCGCCAGCAGCCCTGGGACAGACGGAAACACCATATATTTT; CDR3: CASSPGTDGNTIYF; J: TRBJ1-3; D: TRBD1; V: TRBV5-1; size: few
DNA: TGTGCCAGCAGCTTAGGGCCCGGGTATGGCTACACCTTC; CDR3: CASSLGPGYGYTF; J: TRBJ1-2; D: .; V: TRBV7-2; size: few
DNA: TGTGCCAGCAGTTTCTTCGGGGAGAGGAATCAGCCCCAGCATTTT; CDR3: CASSFFGERNQPQHF; J: TRBJ1-5; D: .; V: TRBV28; size: .
DNA: TGTGCCAGCAGTTACACGGGACTAGCGGGGGATACCTACAATGAGCAGTTCTTC; CDR3: CASSYTGLAGDTYNEQFF; J: TRBJ2-1; D: TRBD2; V: TRBV6-2/TRBV6-3; size: .
DNA: TGTGCCAGCAGCCAGGACAGGGGAAATCAGCCCCAGCATTTT; CDR3: CASSQDRGNQPQHF; J: TRBJ1-5; D: TRBD1; V: TRBV7-2; size: .
DNA: TGTGCCATCAGCCTTGACAGGGTAGGAGGCTACACCTTC; CDR3: CAISLDRVGGYTF; J: TRBJ1-2; D: TRBD1; V: TRBV10-3; size: .
DNA: TGTGCCAGCAGCCAAGTGGTGGCTAGCACAGATACGCAGTATTTT; CDR3: CASSQVVASTDTQYF; J: TRBJ2-3; D: .; V: TRBV3-1/TRBV3-2; size: .
DNA: TGCAGTGCTAGTCTCCTAGCGCCCTACGAGCAGTACTTC; CDR3: CSASLLAPYEQYF; J: TRBJ2-7; D: .; V: TRBV20-1; size: .
DNA: TGCAGCGTTGTAGGCGGGATCGGGACTAGCGGGGCCCTCGGTACGCAGTATTTT; CDR3: CSVVGGIGTSGALGTQYF; J: TRBJ2-3; D: TRBD2; V: TRBV29-1; size: .
DNA: TGTGCCAGCACCGGGGGTAATTCACCCCTCCACTTT; CDR3: CASTGGNSPLHF; J: TRBJ1-6; D: .; V: TRBV3-1/TRBV3-2; size: .
DNA: TGTGCCAGCAGCCGACATATGGACAGCTACAATCAGCCCCAGCATTTT; CDR3: CASSRHMDSYNQPQHF; J: TRBJ1-5; D: .; V: TRBV7-9; size: .
DNA: TGTGCCAGCAGCCCCGGGGGGGGAGCCAAAAACATTCAGTACTTC; CDR3: CASSPGGGAKNIQYF; J: TRBJ2-4; D: TRBD2; V: TRBV7-2; size: .
DNA: TGTGCCATCAGTGGGGTAGCGGGAGGGCGAGAGACCCAGTACTTC; CDR3: CAISGVAGGRETQYF; J: TRBJ2-5; D: TRBD2; V: TRBV10-3; size: .
DNA: TGTGCCAGCAGTTCTTCCCAGGGCATCAATTCACCCCTCCACTTT; CDR3: CASSSSQGINSPLHF; J: TRBJ1-6; D: .; V: TRBV28; size: .
DNA: TGTGCCAGTTCTGACACAGGGGACACTAAAAAGGGCTACACCTTC; CDR3: CASSDTGDTKKGYTF; J: TRBJ1-2; D: TRBD1; V: TRBV19; size: .
DNA: TGTGCCAGCAGTGACCCATTGGGACAGGCGACGTACGGGAGCCGACACGAGCAGTACTTC; CDR3: CASSDPLGQATYGSRHEQYF; J: TRBJ2-7; D: TRBD1; V: TRBV2; size: .
DNA: TGTGCCAGCAGTTTGCAGGGGGCCAATCAGCCCCAGCATTTT; CDR3: CASSLQGANQPQHF; J: TRBJ1-5; D: TRBD1; V: TRBV27; size: .
DNA: TGCAGCGTTGGGGAGGGGGGCGTGAATGGCTACACCTTC; CDR3: CSVGEGGVNGYTF; J: TRBJ1-2; D: .; V: TRBV29-1; size: once
DNA: TGTGCCAGCAGCCTCGGTTTGAGGGTAAATCAGCCCCAGCATTTT; CDR3: CASSLGLRVNQPQHF; J: TRBJ1-5; D: .; V: TRBV6-2/TRBV6-3; size: .
DNA: TGTGCCAGCAGTTTAGGGACAGGGACGTTCTTC; CDR3: CASSLGTGTFF; J: TRBJ2-1; D: TRBD1; V: TRBV12-3/TRBV12-4; size: .
DNA: TGTGCCAGCAGTTACCTCGGGACCTTCGGGGGAGGGGAGCTGTTTTTT; CDR3: CASSYLGTFGGGELFF; J: TRBJ2-2; D: .; V: TRBV6-5; size: .
DNA: TGTGCCAGCAGCTACGGACAGGGGAACGAGCAGTACTTC; CDR3: CASSYGQGNEQYF; J: TRBJ2-7; D: TRBD1; V: TRBV3-1/TRBV3-2; size: .
DNA: TGTGCCAGCAGTTATCGGTACAGGACCTACGAGCAGTACTTC; CDR3: CASSYRYRTYEQYF; J: TRBJ2-7; D: .; V: TRBV6-2/TRBV6-3; size: .
DNA: TGTGCCAGCAGCTTACTGGTTCCACCGGGGTTGAACACCGGGGAGCTGTTTTTT; CDR3: CASSLLVPPGLNTGELFF; J: TRBJ2-2; D: .; V: TRBV7-9; size: .
DNA: TGTGCCAGCAGCAGGACTAGCGGGAGTTTCGGTGAGCAGTTCTTC; CDR3: CASSRTSGSFGEQFF; J: TRBJ2-1; D: TRBD2; V: TRBV7-3; size: .
DNA: TGTGCCAGCAGCTTTGGAGGACTAGCTAATTGGGGTGAGCAGTTCTTC; CDR3: CASSFGGLANWGEQFF; J: TRBJ2-1; D: TRBD2; V: TRBV5-8; size: .
DNA: TGTGCCAGCGGGGGGGAACTAGCGGTCCCCGGGGAGCTGTTTTTT; CDR3: CASGGELAVPGELFF; J: TRBJ2-2; D: TRBD2; V: TRBV5-5; size: .
DNA: TGTGCCAGCAGCTTGGCCAGGGGGCGGTATGGCTACACCTTC; CDR3: CASSLARGRYGYTF; J: TRBJ1-2; D: TRBD1; V: TRBV7-2; size: .
DNA: TGTGCCCGGGAGGGGGCGCGTGGCGGGGAGCTGTTTTTT; CDR3: CAREGARGGELFF; J: TRBJ2-2; D: .; V: TRBV30; size: few
DNA: TGTGCCAGCAGCTTAGTACAGCCCAGCTCTGGAAACACCATATATTTT; CDR3: CASSLVQPSSGNTIYF; J: TRBJ1-3; D: .; V: TRBV7-2; size: .
DNA: TGTGCCAGCAGTTCGACTGACAGCTCCTACAATGAGCAGTTCTTC; CDR3: CASSSTDSSYNEQFF; J: TRBJ2-1; D: .; V: TRBV6-5; size: .
DNA: TGCGCCAGCAGCCCGGAAGGAGGCGGACGGGGCACTGAAGCTTTCTTT; CDR3: CASSPEGGGRGTEAFF; J: TRBJ1-1; D: .; V: TRBV5-1; size: .
DNA: TGTGCCAGCTCACCCGCGAGGGCCACCGGGGAGCTGTTTTTT; CDR3: CASSPARATGELFF; J: TRBJ2-2; D: .; V: TRBV18; size: .
DNA: TGTGCCAGCAGCCCCCGAGGGACAGGGGGGGCCACTGAAGCTTTCTTT; CDR3: CASSPRGTGGATEAFF; J: TRBJ1-1; D: TRBD1; V: TRBV9; size: once
DNA: TGTGCCAGCAGTGCTAGCGGGAGAAACGAGCAGTACTTC; CDR3: CASSASGRNEQYF; J: TRBJ2-7; D: TRBD2; V: TRBV2; size: .